This entry lists 2 T cell receptor beta chains sequenced from one sample in a study of blood T cell repertoires in COVID-19. This table comes from immunoSEQ multiplex PCR, and its TCRdb copy is limited to in-frame clones, with some not included. The table has about 69,000 clones, approximately 80% seen once. The material sequenced was peripheral blood. Receptors were obtained from a middle-aged man with COVID-19, enrolled during active disease.

This clone was detected once. The gene calls are TRBV7-9 and TRBJ2-7, with D possibly being TRBD2 (6 bases). The germline gives CDR1 SEHNR, CDR2 FQNEAQ (reference sequence). The V and J ends lost 3 bases and 5 bases respectively, with 8 bases between them. This CDR3 comprises 12 residues. The CDR3 region is CASSFWGDEQYF. The CDR3 DNA follows: TGTGCCAGCAGCTTCTGGGGGGACGAGCAGTACTTC.

This clone was observed a single time. This chain uses TRBV2 with TRBJ1-1; D is perhaps TRBD1 (5 bases). CDR3 size: 15 residues. The V gene lost 8 bases and the J gene lost 1 base, with 17 bases spanning the gap. Germline-derived CDR1 and CDR2 are SNHLY and FYNNEI. CDR3: CASGGTATQNTEAFF. The DNA of the CDR3 is TGTGCCAGCGGGGGGACCGCTACCCAGAACACTGAAGCTTTCTTT.